This T cell receptor (beta chain) was captured in a study of blood T cells in healthy people across ages. Study findings and constraints: Naive T cell percentage by flow cytometry tracked strongly with beta diversity.

Comments on this clonotype: Its antigen is as yet unknown.

Germline V gene sequence: CDR1 SGHKS, CDR2 YYEKEE (reference sequence). CDR3 size: 18 residues. With 3 bases removed from V and 0 bases from J, the gap between germline ends came to 16 bases. Next came a second PCR, run for about 7 to 12 cycles, which used a sample-barcoded 5' primer along with a J-beta primer mix. TCRdb fed the 5' RACE reads into MiXCR, producing one record per CDR3 protein. The sample yields about 680,000 distinct CDR3 sequences, approximately 49% seen once. This chain joins TRBV5-5 and TRBJ2-6; D is ambiguous. The sequenced sample was blood. The TCR comes from a woman aged 60-70 years in good health. The CDR3 region has the DNA TGTGCCAGCAGCTCCCGGCGGACGCCTTACTCTGGGGCCAACGTCCTGACTTTC. Amino acids: CASSSRRTPYSGANVLTF.